The 21 T cell receptor beta chains below were found in one sample sequenced in a study of human T cells and chemical hapten exposure (dated by TCRdb to the early 2020s). The method behind the library was RACE. Sequencer: NextSeq 500. TCRdb passed the public sequencing reads through fastp at Q25 and MiXCR, retaining productive beta sequences. One record per CDR3 amino acid sequence lists the most common genes and DNA. This sample has some 84,000 distinct CDR3 sequences in its table, and about 10% of those were observed once. The ten largest clones capture 3.7% of the sample. The intended sense of this specimen's time point label: patch test 3, about 24 weeks after DPC sensitization. Sample treatment or condition, as interpreted from the label and publication: therapeutic diphenylcyclopropenone sensitization with weekly scalp DPC. Material: whole blood, obtained in connection with sensitization to the hapten diphenylcyclopropenone (DPC). These receptors were obtained from a woman in her forties or fifties with alopecia areata. Some clones in this sample may be carry-over from other donors' samples.

The CDR3 sequence is CASSPQGDTEAFF. The CDR3 DNA reads as TGTGCCAGCTCACCTCAGGGGGACACTGAAGCTTTCTTT. The chain carries TRBV18 and TRBJ1-1, with 7 nucleotides matching TRBD1. V lost 3 bases and J lost 3; bases outside the gene matches: 1. The CDR3 is made up of 13 amino acids. CDR1 and CDR2 (germline): KGHSH, LQKENI. Variable domain in full (rest from reference TRBV18 and TRBJ1-1): NAGVMQNPRHLVRRRGQEARLRCSPMKGHSHVYWYRQLPEEGLKFMVYLQKENIIDESGMPKERFSAEFPKEGPSILRIQQVVRGDSAAYFCASSPQGDTEAFFGQGTRLTVV.

This clonotype has a handful of counts. V usage is TRBV7-9 and J usage is TRBJ2-3; possibly TRBD2 for D (6 bases). This CDR3 has 14 amino acids. Trimming took 5 bases from V and 4 from J, leaving 13 bases between them. CDR1 is SEHNR and CDR2 is FQNEAQ in the germline V gene (reference sequence). CDR3 sequence: CASSMVASADTQYF. CDR3 bases: TGTGCCAGCAGCATGGTTGCTAGCGCAGATACGCAGTATTTT. The whole variable domain, filled in from reference TRBV7-9 and TRBJ2-3, reads DTGVSQNPRHKITKRGQNVTFRCDPISEHNRLYWYRQTLGQGPEFLTYFQNEAQLEKSRLLSDRFSAERPKGSFSTLEIQRTEQGDSAMYLCASSMVASADTQYFGPGTRLTVL.

This clonotype was found a few times. This chain uses TRBV7-9 with TRBJ2-7; D may be TRBD1 or TRBD2 (5 bases each). This CDR3 is built from 14 residues. CDR1 is SEHNR, CDR2 FQNEAQ, per germline (reference sequence). The ends were cut back, 3 bases at V and 4 bases at J, with 13 bases in the middle. CDR3 in amino acids: CASSLGPKSYEQYF. The CDR3 DNA follows: TGTGCCAGCAGCTTGGGACCGAAATCGTACGAGCAGTACTTC.

This clonotype was counted ten times or more. The J gene is TRBJ2-7, the V gene TRBV27, with D perhaps assigned TRBD1 or TRBD2 (5 bases each). Trimming took off 5 bases at V and 4 bases at J, with 15 bases between the two ends. Germline V lookup: CDR1 MNHEY, CDR2 SMNVEV (reference sequence). The CDR3 sequence is 14 residues long. CDR3 loop: CASSPSRGAYEQYF. The CDR3 DNA reads TGTGCCAGCAGTCCGTCCAGAGGGGCGTACGAGCAGTACTTC.

The rearrangement joins TRBV30 to TRBJ1-2, with no clear D. Germline lookup yields CDR1 GTSNPN and CDR2 SVGIG (reference sequence). V was shortened by 2 bases and J by 6 bases, with 13 bases between the two germline ends. The CDR3 consists of 13 residues. CDR3 amino acids: CAWSKSRSDGYTF. Here the CDR3 DNA reads TGTGCCTGGAGTAAATCTCGCTCGGATGGCTACACCTTC.

This clonotype has a count of ten or more. J is TRBJ2-1 and V is TRBV12-3 or TRBV12-4; D remains unclear. The CDR3 sequence is 14 residues long. The V gene lost 2 bases and the J gene lost 7 bases, with 12 bases spanning the gap. CDR3 coding DNA: TGTGCCAGCAGTTTACGACCGATGGGAAATGAGCAGTTCTTC. As protein: CASSLRPMGNEQFF.

At least ten counts were recorded for this clonotype. The gene calls are TRBV7-2 and TRBJ1-1, with no clear D. Germline CDR1 SGHTA, CDR2 FQGNSA. This CDR3 contains 16 residues. V was clipped by 0 bases and J by 8 bases, with 19 bases between them. The CDR3 bases are TGTGCCAGCAGCTTAGCCCCAACCCAACGCAACTCCGAAGCTTTCTTT. Translated, it gives CASSLAPTQRNSEAFF.

This clonotype was counted many times. The rearrangement uses TRBV11-2 and TRBJ2-5, with 7 bases lining up with TRBD1. Looked up from germline, CDR1 is SGHAT and CDR2 is FQNNGV. V lost 5 bases, J lost 5 bases, and 5 bases stayed unmatched. The CDR3 totals 13 residues. The CDR3 is CASSRDRVETQYF. Here the CDR3 DNA reads TGTGCCAGCAGCCGCGACAGGGTTGAGACCCAGTACTTC.

In this sample, this clonotype turned up many times. J is TRBJ1-2 and V is TRBV19; 8 bases fit TRBD1. Germline V gene sequence: CDR1 LNHDA, CDR2 SQIVND (reference sequence). V lost 6 bases to trimming and J lost 4 bases; unmatched junction nucleotides: 4. This CDR3 has 13 amino acids. In DNA form, the CDR3 reads TGTGCCAGTAGCCAGGGGGCCATCTATGGCTACACCTTC. Its protein is CASSQGAIYGYTF.

This clonotype was seen many times. This chain links TRBV24-1 with TRBJ2-7; D unclear. The CDR3 loop spans 11 amino acids. Germline assignment: CDR1 KGHDR and CDR2 SFDVKD. V dropped 8 bases and J dropped 7 bases, with 11 bases sitting between them. The CDR3 nucleotides read TGTGCCACCACCGAAGATGGGGAGCAGTACTTC. It is translated as CATTEDGEQYF.

This clonotype has at least ten counts. J is TRBJ2-3 and V is TRBV7-9; TRBD2 matches 7 bases. The CDR3 is made up of 15 amino acids. The V gene's germline CDR1 is SEHNR and CDR2 FQNEAQ (reference sequence). J gave up 1 base and V 5 bases, and 6 bases lay outside the gene matches. CDR3: CASSQRGPGTDTQYF. The CDR3 DNA reads TGTGCCAGCAGCCAGCGGGGCCCTGGCACAGATACGCAGTATTTT.

This clonotype has at least ten counts. CDR3 region: CASRVERGATDTQYF. As DNA, the CDR3 is TGCGCCAGCAGAGTAGAGCGGGGTGCCACAGATACGCAGTATTTT. V and J are TRBV5-1 and TRBJ2-3; 7 nucleotides line up with TRBD2. V dropped 5 bases and J dropped 2; count of bases not matched to a gene: 8. The germline V gene has CDR1 SGHRS and CDR2 YFSETQ. The CDR3 covers 15 residues.

V usage is TRBV28 and J usage is TRBJ2-7; 9 nucleotides align to TRBD1. The CDR3 length is 16 residues. In germline, CDR1 is MDHEN, CDR2 SYDVKM. Trimming took 6 bases from V and 7 from J; bases not matched to a gene: 16. CDR3 residues: CASSPTRGQGGWEQYF. In nucleotides, the CDR3 is TGTGCCAGCAGCCCCACCCGGGGACAGGGCGGCTGGGAGCAGTACTTC. Using reference TRBV28 and TRBJ2-7 for the parts outside the CDR3, the full variable domain is DVKVTQSSRYLVKRTGEKVFLECVQDMDHENMFWYRQDPGLGLRLIYFSYDVKMKEKGDIPEGYSVSREKKERFSLILESASTNQTSMYLCASSPTRGQGGWEQYFGPGTRLTVT.

This clonotype was observed many times. The chain links TRBV29-1 to TRBJ2-5; D remains unclear. The V gene lost 7 bases and the J gene lost 4 bases, with 16 bases spanning the gap. The CDR3 length is 13 residues. Germline V gene sequence: CDR1 SQVTM, CDR2 ANQGSEA. The CDR3 loop is CSAPTPDGETQYF. CDR3 DNA sequence: TGCAGCGCACCGACCCCGGACGGAGAGACCCAGTACTTC. The full variable domain, rest sourced from reference TRBV29-1 and TRBJ2-5, is SAVISQKPSRDICQRGTSLTIQCQVDSQVTMMFWYRQQPGQSLTLIATANQGSEATYESGFVIDKFPISRPNLTFSTLTVSNMSPEDSSIYLCSAPTPDGETQYFGPGTRLLVL.

This clonotype has ten or more counts. The rearrangement uses TRBV5-1 and TRBJ1-1, with TRBD1 matching 8 bases. The V segment lost 0 bases and the J segment 4 bases; nucleotides outside the gene matches: 5. Germline V lookup: CDR1 SGHRS, CDR2 YFSETQ. The CDR3 loop spans 15 amino acids. For the CDR3, the DNA is TGCGCCAGCAGCTTGGTATCACAGGGGGTCACTGAAGCTTTCTTT. Translation: CASSLVSQGVTEAFF.

This clonotype counts as medium-sized. This rearrangement joins TRBV20-1 to TRBJ2-1, with D unclear. Germline CDR1 and CDR2: DFQATT and SNEGSKA (reference sequence). V lost 1 base and J 7 bases, leaving 8 bases between the germline ends. The CDR3 contains 12 residues. The CDR3 loop is CSARGSLNEQFF. CDR3 nucleotides: TGCAGTGCTAGAGGCTCTTTAAATGAGCAGTTCTTC.

This clonotype was counted ten times or more. The CDR3 reads CASSRRRGAGDTQYF. The DNA for the CDR3 is TGTGCCAGCAGCCGCCGCCGGGGGGCAGGGGATACGCAGTATTTT. This sequence joins TRBV11-3 and TRBJ2-3, with TRBD2 as a possible D gene (7 bases). The CDR3 consists of 15 residues. V was pared by 5 bases and J by 6 bases, with 18 bases between. Germline assignment: CDR1 SGHNT and CDR2 YENEEA.

The chain's CDR3 is CASSARERTPYNEQFF. The CDR3 DNA reads TGTGCCAGCAGTGCCCGGGAGAGGACCCCCTACAATGAGCAGTTCTTC. This chain connects TRBV6-1 to TRBJ2-1; D possibly corresponds to TRBD2 (6 bases). The germline V and J ends were trimmed by 4 bases and 2 bases, with 15 bases remaining between them. There are 16 residues in the CDR3. Germline CDR1 reads MNHNS; CDR2 reads SASEGT.

The chain employs TRBV20-1 and TRBJ2-1, with D tentatively TRBD2 (5 bases). The V end was cut by 2 bases, the J end by 5 bases, with 16 bases between. This CDR3 is built from 15 residues. Germline CDR1 and CDR2: DFQATT and SNEGSKA (reference sequence). CDR3 DNA sequence: TGCAGTGCTAGAAGGACTGGCTTATCGGACAATGAGCAGTTCTTC. Protein sequence: CSARRTGLSDNEQFF.

V usage is TRBV19 and J usage is TRBJ2-3; D may be TRBD2 (6 bases). The CDR3 runs 16 residues. V lost 3 bases and J 4 bases, leaving 17 bases between the germline ends. Germline V gene lookup returns CDR1 LNHDA and CDR2 SQIVND (reference sequence). The CDR3 coding sequence is TGTGCCAGTAGTATCCTTGGGGGAGGCAGCGCAGATACGCAGTATTTT. Protein sequence: CASSILGGGSADTQYF.

V usage is TRBV7-3 and J usage is TRBJ2-2, with 8 bases that match TRBD2. J was trimmed by 6 bases and V by 8 bases; bases with no gene match: 11. The CDR3 length is 15 residues. Germline values: CDR1 SGHTA, CDR2 FQGTGA. Here the CDR3 reads CASGAGTSGPGELFF. DNA of the CDR3: TGTGCCAGCGGGGCGGGAACTAGCGGTCCCGGGGAGCTGTTTTTT.